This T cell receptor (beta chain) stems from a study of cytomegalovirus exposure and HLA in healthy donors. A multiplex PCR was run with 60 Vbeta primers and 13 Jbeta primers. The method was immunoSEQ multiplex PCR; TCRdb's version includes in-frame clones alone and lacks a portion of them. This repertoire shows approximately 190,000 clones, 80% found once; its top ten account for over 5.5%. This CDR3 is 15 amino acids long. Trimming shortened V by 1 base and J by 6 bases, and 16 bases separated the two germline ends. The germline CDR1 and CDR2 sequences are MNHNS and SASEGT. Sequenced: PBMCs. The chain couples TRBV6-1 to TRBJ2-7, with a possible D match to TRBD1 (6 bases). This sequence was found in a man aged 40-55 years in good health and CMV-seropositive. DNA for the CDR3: TGTGCCAGCAGTGAAGTAATGGACCCAGGGGTCGAGCAGTACTTC. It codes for CASSEVMDPGVEQYF.